The present T cell receptor beta chain was sequenced within a study of shared T cell receptors in the human thymus. Generated by immunoSEQ multiplex PCR, the TCRdb table keeps only in-frame clones and is missing some. This table has roughly 660,000 clones, 70% to 90% appearing once. The CDR3 is made up of 15 amino acids. Per germline, CDR1 MNHEY and CDR2 SMNVEV (reference sequence). The germline V and J ends were trimmed by 2 bases and 4 bases, with 12 bases remaining between them. The data were also submitted as part of a second study, on human thymus T cells. That study reports: Donor material was obtained from healthy Finnish infants undergoing corrective surgery for congenital heart defects. Resections obtained during corrective heart surgery supplied the thymus tissue. In thymic and blood repertoires alike, V and J usage looked biased. Thymic repertoires of unrelated individuals were reported in related research to overlap highly.

The rearrangement links TRBV27 to TRBJ2-1; the D is unclear. The TCR comes from a boy under two years old with a congenital heart defect. The sample consisted of thymocytes. This CDR3 is CASSLRDLEYNEQFF. The CDR3 bases are TGTGCCAGCAGTTTACGAGATCTAGAGTACAATGAGCAGTTCTTC.